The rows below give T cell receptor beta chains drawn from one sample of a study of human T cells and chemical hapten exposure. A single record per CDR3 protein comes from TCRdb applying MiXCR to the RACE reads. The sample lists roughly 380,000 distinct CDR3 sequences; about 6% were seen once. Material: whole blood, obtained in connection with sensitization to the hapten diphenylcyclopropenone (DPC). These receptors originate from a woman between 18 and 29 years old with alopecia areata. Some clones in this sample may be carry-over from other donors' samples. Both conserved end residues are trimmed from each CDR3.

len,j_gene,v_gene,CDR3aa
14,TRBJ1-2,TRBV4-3,ASSQDMKGTYYGYT
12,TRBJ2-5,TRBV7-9,ASSPSLDGLAQY
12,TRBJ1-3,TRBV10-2,ASSEGRSGNTIY
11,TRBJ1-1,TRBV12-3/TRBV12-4,ASSFKGETEAF
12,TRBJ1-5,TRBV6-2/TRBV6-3,ASSYSDGPRPQH
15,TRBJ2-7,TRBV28,ASSLYDSGGARDEQY
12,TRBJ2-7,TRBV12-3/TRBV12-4,ASRSGTGYHEQY
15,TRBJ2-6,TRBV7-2,ASSLTGSLGGANVLT
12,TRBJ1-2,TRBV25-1,ASSVSGQRYGYT
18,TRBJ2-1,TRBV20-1,SARALILSGGKIRVNEQF
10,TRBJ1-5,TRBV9,ASRGEGQPQH
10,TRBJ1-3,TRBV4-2,ASSQDPHTIY
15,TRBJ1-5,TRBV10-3,AISESGAGGGNQPQH
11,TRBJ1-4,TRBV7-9,ASRSTGVEKLF
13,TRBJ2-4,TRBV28,ASSSRRLAKNIQY
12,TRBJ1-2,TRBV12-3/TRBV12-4,ASSLVGENYGYT
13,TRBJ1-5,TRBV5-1,ATHGEGASNQPQH
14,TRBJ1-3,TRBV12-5,ASGFPQGSSGNTIY
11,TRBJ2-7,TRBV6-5,ASSPSRAPEQY
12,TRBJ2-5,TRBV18,ASSPLGGEETQY
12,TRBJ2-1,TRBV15,ATSRPRTGDEQF
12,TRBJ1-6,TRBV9,ASSVSGYGSPLH